A selection of T cell receptor beta chains follows, all from one sample in a study of PD-1 blockade in classical Hodgkin lymphoma. Sequencing was performed with immunoSEQ multiplex PCR; in TCRdb, only in-frame clones are kept and a portion is missing. The data show about 15,000 clones, 89% seen once. The starting material was CD8+ T cells from blood, obtained before the fourth cycle of nivolumab. These receptors were obtained from a human donor with classical Hodgkin lymphoma. CDR3s include the opening cysteine and the closing phenylalanine or tryptophan. A D gene is named only where the DNA matches it firmly. The listing skips clone size in some rows; elsewhere it reads once, few, many or a size class.

clone_size,v_call,j_call,d_call,cdr3_aa,cdr3_nt
.,TRBV2,TRBJ2-3,.,CANYRDLTDTQYF,TGTGCCAACTACAGGGACCTCACAGATACGCAGTATTTT
few,TRBV27,TRBJ2-7,.,CASSLPGQFYEQYF,TGTGCCAGCAGTTTACCCGGACAGTTTTACGAGCAGTACTTC
.,TRBV5-5,TRBJ2-7,TRBD2,CASSFVSGGSYEQYF,TGTGCCAGCAGCTTTGTTAGCGGGGGATCCTACGAGCAGTACTTC
.,TRBV18,TRBJ2-1,TRBD2,CASSPPGLTSNEQFF,TGTGCCAGCTCACCCCCGGGACTAACTTCCAATGAGCAGTTCTTC
few,TRBV7-9,TRBJ1-2,.,CASSPTGPLAYGYTF,TGTGCCAGCAGCCCGACAGGACCACTTGCCTATGGCTACACCTTC
.,TRBV11-2,TRBJ1-5,TRBD1,CASSNTGDNQPQHF,TGTGCCAGCAGCAATACAGGGGACAATCAGCCCCAGCATTTT
.,TRBV20-1,TRBJ2-1,.,CSASHNEQFF,TGCAGTGCTTCGCACAATGAGCAGTTCTTC
.,TRBV19,TRBJ1-5,.,CASSMASRARQPQHF,TGTGCCAGTAGTATGGCGTCAAGGGCCAGGCAGCCCCAGCATTTT
.,TRBV2,TRBJ2-7,TRBD1,CASSDRDRGYEQYF,TGTGCCAGCAGTGATAGAGACAGGGGCTACGAGCAGTACTTC
.,TRBV5-6,TRBJ1-2,.,CASSLAVGGSYGYTF,TGTGCCAGCAGCTTGGCCGTGGGGGGCTCCTATGGCTACACCTTC
.,TRBV9,TRBJ2-7,.,CASSVGWDTGYEQYF,TGTGCCAGCAGCGTAGGGTGGGACACCGGCTACGAGCAGTACTTC
.,TRBV5-1,TRBJ2-5,TRBD2,CASSLRRGQETQYF,TGCGCCAGCAGCTTGAGGCGGGGGCAAGAGACCCAGTACTTC
.,TRBV9,TRBJ2-7,.,CASSPSPRAEEYF,TGTGCCAGCAGCCCTTCCCCACGCGCCGAGGAGTACTTC
.,TRBV7-1,TRBJ2-1,.,CASSFGGSRNEQFF,TGTGCCAGCAGCTTCGGGGGTTCCCGGAATGAGCAGTTCTTC
.,TRBV7-6,TRBJ2-2,.,CASSPGLYLNTGELFF,TGTGCCAGCAGCCCTGGACTATACTTGAACACCGGGGAGCTGTTTTTT
.,TRBV19,TRBJ2-7,.,CASSIGRGGPYEQYF,TGTGCCAGTAGTATAGGGAGGGGAGGCCCCTACGAGCAGTACTTC
.,TRBV10-3,TRBJ1-5,.,CAISDTGTAEPQHF,TGTGCCATCAGTGATACCGGGACCGCCGAGCCCCAGCATTTT
once,TRBV27,TRBJ1-2,TRBD1,CASSSGQGLNYGYTF,TGTGCCAGCAGTTCCGGACAGGGACTTAACTATGGCTACACCTTC
.,TRBV4-1,TRBJ2-7,.,CASSQDIGAYEQYF,TGCGCCAGCAGCCAAGATATAGGAGCCTACGAGCAGTACTTC
.,TRBV5-6,TRBJ2-2,.,CASSSAREGELFF,TGTGCCAGCAGTTCCGCTCGGGAGGGGGAGCTGTTTTTT
.,TRBV13,TRBJ2-1,TRBD2,CASSLELAGYNEQFF,TGTGCCAGCAGCTTAGAGCTAGCGGGATACAATGAGCAGTTCTTC
.,TRBV7-9,TRBJ2-1,TRBD2,CASSPGTSGGPSYNEQFF,TGTGCCAGCAGCCCTGGGACTAGCGGGGGCCCCTCCTACAATGAGCAGTTCTTC
.,TRBV5-6,TRBJ2-7,.,CASSLGESLYEQYF,TGTGCCAGCAGCTTGGGGGAGTCCCTATACGAGCAGTACTTC
.,TRBV11-2,TRBJ2-5,.,CASSLDAAAQYF,TGTGCCAGCAGCTTAGACGCAGCGGCCCAGTACTTC
.,TRBV4-2,TRBJ2-5,.,CASSQDPARLEETQYF,TGTGCCAGCAGCCAAGATCCGGCTAGGCTCGAAGAGACCCAGTACTTC
once,TRBV4-1,TRBJ1-4,.,CASSQDSGRVIF,TGCGCCAGCAGCCAAGATTCGGGCAGGGTGATTTTT
once,TRBV7-8,TRBJ2-7,.,CASSLGGYYYEQYF,TGTGCCAGCAGCTTAGGTGGCTATTATTACGAGCAGTACTTC
.,TRBV7-9,TRBJ2-3,.,CASRGGQPEDTQYF,TGTGCCAGCAGGGGTGGACAGCCCGAAGATACGCAGTATTTT
.,TRBV28,TRBJ2-5,TRBD2,CASSRPGLAGDGETQYF,TGTGCCAGCAGTCGCCCGGGACTAGCGGGAGATGGGGAGACCCAGTACTTC
few,TRBV6-1,TRBJ1-5,.,CASSEAGDQPQHF,TGTGCCAGCAGTGAAGCGGGGGACCAGCCCCAGCATTTT
.,TRBV7-9,TRBJ2-7,.,CASTWGSGDEQYF,TGTGCCAGCACCTGGGGGTCGGGGGACGAGCAGTACTTC
few,TRBV14,TRBJ1-2,.,CASSQAGNYGYTF,TGTGCCAGCAGCCAAGCCGGGAACTATGGCTACACCTTC
.,TRBV19,TRBJ1-2,TRBD1,CASSSRTGTGSNYGYTF,TGTGCCAGTAGTTCACGAACCGGGACAGGGTCAAACTATGGCTACACCTTC
.,TRBV21-1,TRBJ2-3,.,CASSPAGEGPRTTDTQYF,TGTGCCAGCAGCCCTGCGGGGGAGGGCCCCCGAACCACAGATACGCAGTATTTT
.,TRBV27,TRBJ2-1,TRBD2,CASSLASGVYNEQFF,TGTGCCAGCAGTTTGGCTAGCGGGGTTTACAATGAGCAGTTCTTC
.,TRBV28,TRBJ1-5,TRBD1,CASSPRQGDVPQHF,TGTGCCAGCAGTCCAAGACAGGGGGATGTGCCCCAGCATTTT
.,TRBV28,TRBJ1-5,.,CASSFVQGNQPQHF,TGTGCCAGCAGTTTCGTACAGGGAAATCAGCCCCAGCATTTT
.,TRBV27,TRBJ1-4,TRBD1,CASSFRTGGVEKLFF,TGTGCCAGCAGTTTTCGGACAGGGGGCGTTGAAAAACTGTTTTTT
.,TRBV7-9,TRBJ1-1,.,CASSSGNEAFF,TGTGCCAGCAGCTCCGGCAACGAAGCTTTCTTT
once,TRBV28,TRBJ1-4,.,CASSFDIGGEKLFF,TGTGCCAGCAGCTTTGACATTGGGGGCGAAAAACTGTTTTTT
.,TRBV6-4,TRBJ2-1,.,CASSEGLDYNEQFF,TGTGCCAGCAGTGAAGGACTGGACTACAATGAGCAGTTCTTC
.,TRBV27,TRBJ2-7,TRBD2,CASSSSGSSREQYF,TGTGCCAGCAGCTCTAGCGGGAGTTCACGGGAGCAGTACTTC
.,TRBV10-3,TRBJ2-7,TRBD1,CAISETGDQYF,TGTGCCATCAGTGAGACAGGGGATCAGTACTTC
.,TRBV6-4,TRBJ2-4,TRBD2,CASTSGRGQYKNIQYF,TGTGCCAGCACTAGCGGGAGGGGACAATACAAAAACATTCAGTACTTC
.,TRBV5-5,TRBJ2-7,.,CASSLGIQTTYEQYF,TGTGCCAGCAGCTTGGGGATACAGACCACCTACGAGCAGTACTTC
.,TRBV5-1,TRBJ2-7,.,CASSLAISDTYEQYF,TGCGCCAGCAGCTTGGCTATTAGCGATACCTACGAGCAGTACTTC
.,TRBV27,TRBJ2-7,TRBD1,CASSLSGQDFYEQYF,TGTGCCAGCAGTTTATCGGGACAGGACTTCTACGAGCAGTACTTC
.,TRBV18,TRBJ2-1,.,CASSPPGGPYNEQFF,TGTGCCAGCTCACCACCAGGGGGACCTTACAATGAGCAGTTCTTC
.,TRBV9,TRBJ2-7,.,CASSVVEVFEQYF,TGTGCCAGCAGCGTAGTAGAGGTTTTCGAGCAGTACTTC
.,TRBV6-5,TRBJ1-5,.,CASSWGRDQPQHF,TGTGCCAGCAGTTGGGGGAGGGACCAGCCCCAGCATTTT